This entry features one T cell receptor beta chain sequence. The CDR3 has 14 amino acids. Germline CDR1 reads SGHRS; CDR2 reads YFSETQ. V shed 0 bases and J shed 0 bases, with 7 bases lying between them. The sample comes from a study of OX40 agonist ivuxolimab in advanced cancers. The data were produced by immunoSEQ multiplex PCR, yet TCRdb's version contains in-frame clones alone and is incomplete. The table includes fewer than 40,000 clones, around 80% detected once. Sequences were derived from CD4+ or CD8+ T cells sorted from blood, sampled in a trial of the OX40 agonist ivuxolimab. This clonotype was sampled from an adult with an advanced solid tumor such as melanoma, head and neck, liver or kidney cancer. This rearrangement joins TRBV5-1 to TRBJ2-7, with a weak D call TRBD1 (6 bases). The CDR3 loop is CASSLVQGSYEQYF. CDR3 nucleotide sequence: TGCGCCAGCAGCTTGGTACAGGGCTCCTACGAGCAGTACTTC.